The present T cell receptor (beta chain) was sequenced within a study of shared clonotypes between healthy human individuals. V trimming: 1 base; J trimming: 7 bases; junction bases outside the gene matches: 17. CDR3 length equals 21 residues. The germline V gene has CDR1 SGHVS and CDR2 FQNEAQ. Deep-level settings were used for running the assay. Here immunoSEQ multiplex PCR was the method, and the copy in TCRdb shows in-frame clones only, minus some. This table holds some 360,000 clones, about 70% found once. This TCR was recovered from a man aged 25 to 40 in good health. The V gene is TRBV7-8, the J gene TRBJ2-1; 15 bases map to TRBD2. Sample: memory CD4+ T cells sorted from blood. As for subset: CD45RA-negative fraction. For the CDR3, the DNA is TGTGCCAGCAGCTTAGGGAGAAGGACTAGCGGGAGGGCCGCAGGTGGTAATGAGCAGTTCTTC. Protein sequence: CASSLGRRTSGRAAGGNEQFF.